Shown below are 14 T cell receptor beta chains from a single sample sequenced in a study of shared clonotypes between healthy human individuals (dated by TCRdb to between 2020 and 2021). Receptor libraries were prepared by the immunoSEQ multiplex PCR assay. TCRdb carries this immuneACCESS record with in-frame sequences only. Its versions omit some clonotypes, under half of them owing to an unresolved V gene in the studies checked, with the rest unexplained. This sample lists about 2 million clones; 95% were detected once. 0.1% to 0.15% of the sample rests with the top ten. The sequenced material came from naive CD4+ T cells sorted from blood. Taken with the paper, the label for cell subset or site translates to: CD45RA+ positively selected. These receptors all stem from a man aged 18 to 29 in good health.

The chain has TRBV5-5 and TRBJ2-7; D may be TRBD1 (6 bases). From germline, CDR1 is SGHKS and CDR2 YYEKEE (reference sequence). This CDR3 is 13 amino acids long. V lost 4 bases and J 6 bases, leaving 14 bases between the germline ends. Here the CDR3 DNA reads TGTGCCAGCAGCCTCTCCAACAGGGCCGAGCAGTACTTC. Amino acids: CASSLSNRAEQYF.

V usage is TRBV30 and J usage is TRBJ1-1; perhaps TRBD1 as D (5 bases). V gave up 3 bases and J gave up 9 bases, with 14 bases separating them. The CDR3 runs to 12 residues. Germline V gives CDR1 GTSNPN, CDR2 SVGIG (reference sequence). The DNA of the CDR3 is TGTGCCTGGAGGGACACGGCGACGAAAGCTTTCTTT. Translating it yields CAWRDTATKAFF.

This clone came up once. The rearrangement uses TRBV9 and TRBJ2-4; perhaps D is TRBD1 or TRBD2 (5 bases each). Trimming left V 3 bases short and J 1 base short, with 14 bases between. From germline, CDR1 is SGDLS and CDR2 YYNGEE. This CDR3 spans 16 amino acids. The DNA for the CDR3 is TGTGCCAGCAGCGGCGCAGGGAGTGGGGCCAAAAACATTCAGTACTTC. The encoded protein is CASSGAGSGAKNIQYF.

The chain links TRBV28 to TRBJ2-5; no firm D call. V lost 7 bases and J 2 bases, leaving 14 bases between the germline ends. The CDR3 totals 14 residues. CDR1 is MDHEN, CDR2 SYDVKM, per germline. The CDR3 protein is CASTPSANQETQYF. The CDR3 region has the DNA TGTGCCAGCACCCCTTCGGCCAATCAAGAGACCCAGTACTTC.

The chain links TRBV2 to TRBJ1-4, with D unclear. This CDR3 is 14 amino acids long. Germline assignment: CDR1 SNHLY and CDR2 FYNNEI. V gave up 5 bases and J gave up 5 bases, with 12 bases separating them. The CDR3 DNA reads TGTGCCAGCAGTCGGGAGAGTAGGAATGAAAAACTGTTTTTT. It encodes CASSRESRNEKLFF.

Details on this clone: This may arise from a read error, as a much more abundant clone is one base away. J is TRBJ1-2 and V is TRBV7-8; 9 nucleotides agree with TRBD1. Germline CDR1 SGHVS, CDR2 FQNEAQ. There are 14 residues in the CDR3. V lost 5 bases, J lost 2 bases, and 3 bases stayed unmatched. The CDR3 region has the DNA TGTGCCAGCAGCCCCGGACAGGGGAACTATGGCTACACCTTC. The encoded protein is CASSPGQGNYGYTF.

The genes are TRBV7-9 and TRBJ1-1; 8 nucleotides match TRBD1. The CDR3 covers 12 residues. Germline loops: CDR1 SEHNR, CDR2 FQNEAQ (reference sequence). J was trimmed by 4 bases and V by 8 bases; bases with no gene match: 3. This chain's CDR3 is CASVQGGTEAFF. CDR3 in DNA: TGTGCCAGCGTACAGGGGGGCACTGAAGCTTTCTTT.

This chain joins TRBV11-3 and TRBJ2-7; D is uncertain. CDR1 is SGHNT, CDR2 YENEEA, per germline. Trimming pared 5 bases from V and 5 bases from J, leaving 13 bases between. The CDR3 is made up of 13 amino acids. The CDR3 sequence: CASSLSSRDEQYF. Here the CDR3 DNA reads TGTGCCAGCAGCCTCTCCTCCCGGGACGAGCAGTACTTC.

CDR3: CASSESPQLDTQYF. For the CDR3, the DNA is TGCGCCAGCAGTGAGTCTCCCCAGCTTGATACGCAGTATTTT. The chain links TRBV10-1 to TRBJ2-3; D is unresolved. V lost 0 bases, J lost 6 bases, and 10 bases lay in between. Germline CDR1 and CDR2: WNHNN and SYGVQD (reference sequence). This CDR3 has 14 residues.

This rearrangement joins TRBV10-3 to TRBJ1-2, with unresolved D. Trimming pared 5 bases from V and 0 bases from J, leaving 10 bases between. The germline gives CDR1 ENHRY, CDR2 SYGVKD. This CDR3 has 14 residues. In DNA, the CDR3 is TGTGCCATCAGTACGCACGAAACTAACTATGGCTACACCTTC. Residues: CAISTHETNYGYTF.

V gene TRBV28 combines with J gene TRBJ2-2; TRBD1 matches at 9 bases. V gave up 8 bases and J gave up 6 bases; unmatched junction bases: 4. This CDR3 is built from 13 residues. CDR1 and CDR2 from the germline V gene are MDHEN and SYDVKM. The CDR3 loop is CASSTGGPGELFF. In DNA, the CDR3 is TGTGCCAGCTCCACAGGGGGCCCCGGGGAGCTGTTTTTT.

This rearrangement joins TRBV11-2 to TRBJ1-2; tentatively, D is TRBD1 (6 bases). Trimming removed 5 bases from V and 6 bases from J, with 16 bases in between. The CDR3 runs to 14 residues. The germline gives CDR1 SGHAT, CDR2 FQNNGV. The DNA for the CDR3 is TGTGCCAGCAGCAACAGGGCAGGGAGCGATGGCTACACCTTC. Protein: CASSNRAGSDGYTF.

This chain joins TRBV25-1 and TRBJ2-2, with 10 bases that match TRBD2. This CDR3 has 16 residues. The germline CDR1 and CDR2 sequences are MGHDK and SYGVNS. V trimming: 7 bases; J trimming: 1 base; junction bases outside the gene matches: 6. CDR3 residues: CASTRGLAVNTGELFF. CDR3 bases: TGTGCCAGCACCCGAGGACTAGCGGTGAACACCGGGGAGCTGTTTTTT.

This chain uses TRBV10-3 with TRBJ2-7; D is possibly TRBD1 (6 bases). V shed 0 bases and J shed 2 bases, with 11 bases lying between them. Germline loops: CDR1 ENHRY, CDR2 SYGVKD. The CDR3 spans 15 residues. CDR3 DNA sequence: TGTGCCATCAGTGAGTCCTGGGACACCACCTACGAGCAGTACTTC. Amino acids: CAISESWDTTYEQYF.